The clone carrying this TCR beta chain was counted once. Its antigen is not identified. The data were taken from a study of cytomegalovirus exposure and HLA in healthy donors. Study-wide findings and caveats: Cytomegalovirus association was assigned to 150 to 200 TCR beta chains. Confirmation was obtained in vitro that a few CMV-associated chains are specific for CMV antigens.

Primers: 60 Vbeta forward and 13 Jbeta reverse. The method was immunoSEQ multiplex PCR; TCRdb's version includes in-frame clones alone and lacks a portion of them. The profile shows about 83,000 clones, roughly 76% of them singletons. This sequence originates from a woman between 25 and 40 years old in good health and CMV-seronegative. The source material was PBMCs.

CDR3 loop: CASSLYLAGGNEQFF. The CDR3 DNA reads TGTGCCAGCAGTTTATATCTAGCGGGAGGGAATGAGCAGTTCTTC. This rearrangement joins TRBV28 to TRBJ2-1, with 12 bases aligning to TRBD2. Looked up from germline, CDR1 is MDHEN and CDR2 is SYDVKM. The V and J ends lost 1 base and 7 bases, in that order; junction bases with no gene match: 2. The CDR3 contains 15 residues.